A selection of T cell receptor beta chains follows, all from one sample in a study of beta chain features in type 1 diabetes. Libraries were prepared by immunoSEQ multiplex PCR; TCRdb keeps only in-frame clonotypes and omits some of them. The sample has hundreds of thousands of clones, around 15% seen once. The material sequenced was naive CD4+ T cells from blood. These receptors came from a man aged 18 to 29 with type 1 diabetes. The CDR3 runs from the conserved cysteine through the conserved F or W. The order of the fields is CDR3 DNA, CDR3 protein, V gene, J gene, D gene, clone size. D genes are given only for firm matches. Clone size is stated in some rows and not others, as once, few, many or a class when expanded.

cdr3_nt: TGTGCCAGCACCGCGAATCCGACAGTAACTAACTATGGCTACACCTTC; cdr3_aa: CASTANPTVTNYGYTF; v_call: TRBV7-9; j_call: TRBJ1-2; d_call: .; clone_size: few
cdr3_nt: TGTGCCAGCAGCGCTATAGCGGGAGAAACAGATACGCAGTATTTT; cdr3_aa: CASSAIAGETDTQYF; v_call: TRBV9; j_call: TRBJ2-3; d_call: TRBD2; clone_size: .
cdr3_nt: TGTGCCAGCAGCTTAGGGGGTGCCGTAAATGAGCAGTTCTTC; cdr3_aa: CASSLGGAVNEQFF; v_call: TRBV7-2; j_call: TRBJ2-1; d_call: .; clone_size: few
cdr3_nt: TGCGCCAGCAGCCCGGACCAGCCGGACTCCTACGAGCAGTACTTC; cdr3_aa: CASSPDQPDSYEQYF; v_call: TRBV5-1; j_call: TRBJ2-7; d_call: .; clone_size: few
cdr3_nt: TGTGCCTGGAGTCCGACCTCCGGGACCGGGTCGTACTTC; cdr3_aa: CAWSPTSGTGSYF; v_call: TRBV30; j_call: TRBJ2-7; d_call: .; clone_size: few
cdr3_nt: TGTGCCAGCAGTGATCTCGAGACTCCCCCTGAGACCCAGTACTTC; cdr3_aa: CASSDLETPPETQYF; v_call: TRBV25-1; j_call: TRBJ2-5; d_call: .; clone_size: few
cdr3_nt: TGTGCCAGCAGCTTAGGGCGGCCCAATGAGCAGTTCTTC; cdr3_aa: CASSLGRPNEQFF; v_call: TRBV11-2; j_call: TRBJ2-1; d_call: .; clone_size: few
cdr3_nt: TGTGCCAGCACTTCACAGGGGCGGGATGGCTACACCTTC; cdr3_aa: CASTSQGRDGYTF; v_call: TRBV28; j_call: TRBJ1-2; d_call: TRBD1; clone_size: few
cdr3_nt: TGCGCCAGCAGCTGGGGGCAGGTAGCGGGGAATGGAGAGACCCAGTACTTC; cdr3_aa: CASSWGQVAGNGETQYF; v_call: TRBV5-1; j_call: TRBJ2-5; d_call: TRBD2; clone_size: few
cdr3_nt: TGTGCCAGCACCAAACAGGGTGTCGATGGCTACACCTTC; cdr3_aa: CASTKQGVDGYTF; v_call: TRBV7-9; j_call: TRBJ1-2; d_call: .; clone_size: .
cdr3_nt: TGTGCCAGCAGCTTAGCGAGGCTGCGCGAAGCTTTCTTT; cdr3_aa: CASSLARLREAFF; v_call: TRBV7-2; j_call: TRBJ1-1; d_call: .; clone_size: .
cdr3_nt: TGTGCCAGCAGCTTGGGGACAGGGGTGGGTGAAGCTTTCTTT; cdr3_aa: CASSLGTGVGEAFF; v_call: TRBV7-2; j_call: TRBJ1-1; d_call: TRBD1; clone_size: few
cdr3_nt: TGCAGCGTTGAAGATTTGGGGAAGGGGGAGCAGTACTTC; cdr3_aa: CSVEDLGKGEQYF; v_call: TRBV29-1; j_call: TRBJ2-7; d_call: .; clone_size: few
cdr3_nt: TGTGCCAGCAGTACAGGATGGGGTGAGCAGTACTTC; cdr3_aa: CASSTGWGEQYF; v_call: TRBV2; j_call: TRBJ2-7; d_call: .; clone_size: .
cdr3_nt: TGCGCCAGCAGCTCGTACAGGGGGCGCATCACAGATACGCAGTATTTT; cdr3_aa: CASSSYRGRITDTQYF; v_call: TRBV5-1; j_call: TRBJ2-3; d_call: TRBD1; clone_size: .
cdr3_nt: TGTGCCAGCAGCTCGTGGGACTCCATGGTTGCTTTCTTT; cdr3_aa: CASSSWDSMVAFF; v_call: TRBV7-9; j_call: TRBJ1-1; d_call: .; clone_size: .
cdr3_nt: TGTGCCAGCAGTTCGGACAGGGGGCATTTTAATGAGCAGTTCTTC; cdr3_aa: CASSSDRGHFNEQFF; v_call: TRBV28; j_call: TRBJ2-1; d_call: TRBD1; clone_size: .
cdr3_nt: TGTGCCAGCGCCCCCGTGGACAGAACTAATGAAAAACTGTTTTTT; cdr3_aa: CASAPVDRTNEKLFF; v_call: TRBV25-1; j_call: TRBJ1-4; d_call: .; clone_size: few
cdr3_nt: TGTGCTAGCAGCTTAGTGCTATTAGCCAAAAACATTCAGTACTTC; cdr3_aa: CASSLVLLAKNIQYF; v_call: TRBV7-7; j_call: TRBJ2-4; d_call: .; clone_size: few
cdr3_nt: TGTGCCAGCAGCCCGTACGGGGTAGAGACGCAGTATTTT; cdr3_aa: CASSPYGVETQYF; v_call: TRBV11-2; j_call: TRBJ2-3; d_call: .; clone_size: .
cdr3_nt: TGTGCCAGCAGCTTAGGCGGGAGGAACACCGGGGAGCTGTTTTTT; cdr3_aa: CASSLGGRNTGELFF; v_call: TRBV11-1; j_call: TRBJ2-2; d_call: TRBD2; clone_size: few
cdr3_nt: TGTGCCAGCAGCTTATTTAGCGGGGCCGTCTACGAGCAGTACTTC; cdr3_aa: CASSLFSGAVYEQYF; v_call: TRBV5-4; j_call: TRBJ2-7; d_call: TRBD2; clone_size: few
cdr3_nt: TGTGCCAGCAGTCCGCGGGAAAGAGTGGCTTGGACTGAAGCTTTCTTT; cdr3_aa: CASSPRERVAWTEAFF; v_call: TRBV27; j_call: TRBJ1-1; d_call: .; clone_size: .
cdr3_nt: TGCGCCAGCAGCCCGGGGGTAGAAGGATTAGGCGAGCAGTACTTC; cdr3_aa: CASSPGVEGLGEQYF; v_call: TRBV5-1; j_call: TRBJ2-7; d_call: .; clone_size: few
cdr3_nt: TGTGCCATCAGTGAAACCGGGGGCTATGGCTACACCTTC; cdr3_aa: CAISETGGYGYTF; v_call: TRBV10-3; j_call: TRBJ1-2; d_call: .; clone_size: few
cdr3_nt: TGCGCCAGCAGTCGGCTCGACAGTGCCGCTTCCTACGAGCAGTACTTC; cdr3_aa: CASSRLDSAASYEQYF; v_call: TRBV23-1; j_call: TRBJ2-7; d_call: .; clone_size: .
cdr3_nt: TGTGCCAGCAGCTCGGTTGAGGCGCAGTACTTC; cdr3_aa: CASSSVEAQYF; v_call: TRBV7-3; j_call: TRBJ2-7; d_call: .; clone_size: few
cdr3_nt: TGCAGTGCCATGACAGGGTACGAGCAGTACTTC; cdr3_aa: CSAMTGYEQYF; v_call: TRBV20-1; j_call: TRBJ2-7; d_call: TRBD1; clone_size: few
cdr3_nt: TGTGCCAGCAGCGAGGGCGTTGTCAGGACGCAGTATTTT; cdr3_aa: CASSEGVVRTQYF; v_call: TRBV25-1; j_call: TRBJ2-3; d_call: .; clone_size: few
cdr3_nt: TGTGCCAGCAGCCTTGGACAGGGAGACTATGGCTACACCTTC; cdr3_aa: CASSLGQGDYGYTF; v_call: TRBV4-2; j_call: TRBJ1-2; d_call: TRBD1; clone_size: .
cdr3_nt: TGTGCCAGCTTGTCGACTAGCGGGGGGGTCAATGAGCAGTTCTTC; cdr3_aa: CASLSTSGGVNEQFF; v_call: TRBV6-6; j_call: TRBJ2-1; d_call: TRBD2; clone_size: .
cdr3_nt: TGTGCCAGCAACCCCCCCGGTGGTTCCGGGGAGCTGTTTTTT; cdr3_aa: CASNPPGGSGELFF; v_call: TRBV7-9; j_call: TRBJ2-2; d_call: .; clone_size: few
cdr3_nt: TGTGCCAGCACCGTAAGGGGGGATCTTAGCACAGATACGCAGTATTTT; cdr3_aa: CASTVRGDLSTDTQYF; v_call: TRBV9; j_call: TRBJ2-3; d_call: .; clone_size: .
cdr3_nt: TGTGCCAGCAGTGAGCCAGCTTTAAATCAGCCCCAGCATTTT; cdr3_aa: CASSEPALNQPQHF; v_call: TRBV25-1; j_call: TRBJ1-5; d_call: .; clone_size: .
cdr3_nt: TGCGCCAGCAGCCCCGCCGAGGGGTATTCACCCCTCCACTTT; cdr3_aa: CASSPAEGYSPLHF; v_call: TRBV5-1; j_call: TRBJ1-6; d_call: .; clone_size: .
cdr3_nt: TGTGCCAGCAGTGAAGAACAGGGATATCAGCCCCAGCATTTT; cdr3_aa: CASSEEQGYQPQHF; v_call: TRBV2; j_call: TRBJ1-5; d_call: .; clone_size: few
cdr3_nt: TGCAGCGTTGAAATCCGGGACAGGGGGCGTACTGAAGCTTTCTTT; cdr3_aa: CSVEIRDRGRTEAFF; v_call: TRBV29-1; j_call: TRBJ1-1; d_call: TRBD1; clone_size: .
cdr3_nt: TGTGCCTGGAGTGCTAAAATAGGGAACCCTTACGAGACCCAGTACTTC; cdr3_aa: CAWSAKIGNPYETQYF; v_call: TRBV30; j_call: TRBJ2-5; d_call: .; clone_size: .